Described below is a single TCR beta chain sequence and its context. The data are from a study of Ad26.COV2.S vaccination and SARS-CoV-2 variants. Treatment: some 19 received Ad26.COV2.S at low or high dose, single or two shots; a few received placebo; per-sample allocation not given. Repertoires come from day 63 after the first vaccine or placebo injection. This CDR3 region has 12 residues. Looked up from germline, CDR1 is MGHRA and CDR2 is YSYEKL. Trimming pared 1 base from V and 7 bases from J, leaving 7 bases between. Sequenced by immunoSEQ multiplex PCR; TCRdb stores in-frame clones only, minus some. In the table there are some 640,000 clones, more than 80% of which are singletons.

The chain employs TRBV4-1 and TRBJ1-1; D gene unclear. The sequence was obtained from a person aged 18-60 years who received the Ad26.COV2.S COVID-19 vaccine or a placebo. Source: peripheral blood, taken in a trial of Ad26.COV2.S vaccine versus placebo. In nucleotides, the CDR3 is TGCGCCAGCAGCCAAGGAGTTGGTGAAGCTTTCTTT. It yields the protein CASSQGVGEAFF.